The 17 T cell receptor beta chains presented below share a single source sample, sequenced in a study of a mutant IDH1 vaccine in newly diagnosed glioma. Produced via immunoSEQ multiplex PCR; TCRdb's table is partial and in-frame only. The sample contains about 60,000 clones, roughly four fifths of which appear only once. The sample's time point: week 47, end of study. Every vaccination contained 300 ug of the mutant IDH1 20-mer peptide and was paired with topical imiquimod. The antigens of these receptors remain unknown. This material consisted of PBMCs, taken from a glioma patient whose treatment included an IDH1 peptide vaccine. These receptor sequences come from a woman between 50 and 59 years old with glioma.

This clone was observed a handful of times. The chain uses TRBV15 and TRBJ1-1, with D hard to call. Trimming took off 0 bases at V and 11 bases at J, with 10 bases between the two ends. In germline, CDR1 is LNHNV, CDR2 YYDKDF (reference sequence). This CDR3 is built from 12 residues. CDR3 amino acids: CATSREYVGAFF. DNA of the CDR3: TGTGCCACCAGCAGAGAGTACGTCGGGGCTTTCTTT.

The chain employs TRBV5-1 and TRBJ2-7; tentative D call: TRBD1 (5 bases). CDR1 SGHRS and CDR2 YFSETQ come from the germline V gene. This CDR3 has 12 residues. Trimming removed 3 bases from V and 3 bases from J, with 7 bases in between. CDR3 in amino acids: CASSSTGYEQYF. DNA for the CDR3: TGCGCCAGCAGCTCAACAGGCTACGAGCAGTACTTC.

V usage is TRBV5-6 and J usage is TRBJ2-1, with 8 bases fitting TRBD1. The germline V gene encodes CDR1 SGHDT and CDR2 YYEEEE. The CDR3 totals 17 residues. V lost 5 bases, J lost 10 bases, and 20 bases stayed unmatched. The CDR3 coding sequence is TGTGCCAGCAGTCAACCACCCGGACAGGGCTTTCCTCCCGAGCAGTTCTTC. It encodes CASSQPPGQGFPPEQFF.

This chain uses TRBV19 with TRBJ1-4, with a tentative D call TRBD1 (5 bases). V shed 5 bases and J shed 6 bases, with 13 bases lying between them. Per germline, CDR1 LNHDA and CDR2 SQIVND (reference sequence). The CDR3 has 14 residues. The DNA for the CDR3 is TGTGCCAGTAGTCGGGACTCGAGCTATGAAAAACTGTTTTTT. It translates to CASSRDSSYEKLFF.

The chain is built from TRBV4-1 and TRBJ1-4; D not resolved. The CDR3 contains 17 residues. Trimming removed 0 bases at V and 0 bases at J, with 11 bases between. Germline CDR1 reads MGHRA; CDR2 reads YSYEKL. CDR3 DNA sequence: TGCGCCAGCAGCCAAGATAGTAGGTGGGCAACTAATGAAAAACTGTTTTTT. Protein sequence: CASSQDSRWATNEKLFF.

V is TRBV25-1 and J is TRBJ1-2; 7 positions agree with TRBD1. The CDR3 spans 12 residues. Losses at the gene ends were 7 bases for V and 2 bases for J; bases not matched to a gene: 1. CDR1 and CDR2 from the germline V gene are MGHDK and SYGVNS. The CDR3 region has the DNA TGTGCCAGCAAGGGACAGAACTATGGCTACACCTTC. This encodes CASKGQNYGYTF.

V is TRBV28 and J is TRBJ1-6, with 9 bases fitting TRBD1. The CDR3 contains 15 residues. The germline gives CDR1 MDHEN, CDR2 SYDVKM. The ends lost 5 bases at V and 7 bases at J; junction bases unmatched: 6. CDR3 loop: CASSPRDRVNSPLHF. The CDR3 DNA reads as TGTGCCAGCAGTCCTCGGGACAGGGTGAATTCACCCCTCCACTTT.

This rearrangement joins TRBV7-2 to TRBJ1-2; D uncertain. The CDR3 spans 14 residues. CDR1 SGHTA and CDR2 FQGNSA come from the germline V gene. With 2 bases removed from V and 2 bases from J, the gap between germline ends came to 9 bases. CDR3 DNA: TGTGCCAGCAGCTTAAGTACCTCCAACTATGGCTACACCTTC. Residues: CASSLSTSNYGYTF.

The rearrangement joins TRBV6-1 to TRBJ2-7, with D maybe TRBD1 (6 bases). The germline V and J ends were trimmed by 8 bases and 2 bases, with 13 bases remaining between them. The CDR3 totals 13 residues. Germline lookup yields CDR1 MNHNS and CDR2 SASEGT. The CDR3 reads CASCVDRTYEQYF. As DNA, the CDR3 is TGTGCCAGCTGCGTAGACAGGACCTACGAGCAGTACTTC.

The rearrangement links TRBV28 to TRBJ2-2; a weak D match, TRBD2 (6 bases). This CDR3 comprises 14 residues. V dropped 5 bases and J dropped 5 bases, with 12 bases sitting between them. From germline, CDR1 is MDHEN and CDR2 SYDVKM. The CDR3 DNA reads TGTGCCAGCAGTGCGGCGGGGCGGACCGGGGAGCTGTTTTTT. The encoded protein is CASSAAGRTGELFF.

This clone was seen just once. This sequence joins TRBV6-1 and TRBJ2-5; 10 bases map to TRBD2. Germline values: CDR1 MNHNS, CDR2 SASEGT. J gave up 5 bases and V 8 bases, and 11 bases lay outside the gene matches. The CDR3 contains 15 residues. The CDR3 region has the DNA TGTGCCAGCTTTGGCCCAGCGGGGGGGCCCGAGACCCAGTACTTC. Protein sequence: CASFGPAGGPETQYF.

The gene calls are TRBV6-6 and TRBJ1-3; weak D call: TRBD1 (6 bases). Germline V CDR1 and CDR2: MNHNY, SVGAGI (reference sequence). V was pared by 9 bases and J by 7 bases, with 22 bases between. This CDR3 region has 15 residues. As DNA, the CDR3 is TGTGCCAGTCGAGTACCAGGGGCCAAATCGAACACCATATATTTT. It specifies CASRVPGAKSNTIYF.

This clone was counted between two and nine times. This rearrangement joins TRBV11-2 to TRBJ1-2; no clear D. Germline V gives CDR1 SGHAT, CDR2 FQNNGV. V gave up 3 bases and J gave up 8 bases, with 10 bases separating them. The CDR3 sequence is 12 residues long. The CDR3 nucleotides are TGTGCCAGCAGCTTTGGGGTTACGGGCTACACCTTC. Encoded protein: CASSFGVTGYTF.

This chain uses TRBV5-1 with TRBJ1-2; D is perhaps TRBD1 (6 bases). The CDR3 spans 12 residues. Germline CDR1 SGHRS, CDR2 YFSETQ. With 4 bases removed from V and 8 bases from J, the gap between germline ends came to 12 bases. For the CDR3, the DNA is TGCGCCAGCAGCATGGGGGCTGACGGCTACACCTTC. Its protein is CASSMGADGYTF.

V and J are TRBV10-3 and TRBJ2-7, with D perhaps matching TRBD1 (6 bases). Trimming took 7 bases from V and 0 from J, leaving 13 bases between them. CDR1 and CDR2 (germline): ENHRY, SYGVKD. The length of the CDR3 is 14 residues. Here the CDR3 DNA reads TGTGCCATCAAGCAGGGGCCGAGCTCCTACGAGCAGTACTTC. This codes for CAIKQGPSSYEQYF.

The V and J genes are TRBV5-1 and TRBJ2-7, with TRBD2 matching 9 bases. The CDR3 spans 18 residues. Per the germline V gene, CDR1 is SGHRS and CDR2 is YFSETQ. V shed 2 bases and J 3 bases; nucleotides not matched to a gene: 15. The CDR3 DNA reads TGCGCCAGCAGCTTTCGCGGGGGGGAGAATATACCTATCTACGAGCAGTACTTC. This codes for CASSFRGGENIPIYEQYF.

The chain is built from TRBV10-3 and TRBJ2-1; 11 nucleotides match TRBD2. Per the germline V gene, CDR1 is ENHRY and CDR2 is SYGVKD. The CDR3 length is 13 residues. V lost 11 bases to trimming and J lost 7 bases; unmatched junction nucleotides: 7. The chain's CDR3 is CASGIAGGNEQFF. Written as DNA, the CDR3 is TGTGCCTCGGGGATAGCGGGAGGGAATGAGCAGTTCTTC.